This T cell receptor (beta chain) was documented in a study of T cells in Graves' hyperthyroidism and ophthalmopathy. The source material, RNA transcripts, was used to amplify TCR beta CDR3 regions. Using the HTBI primer set, a first-round RT-PCR was run on the TCR CDR3. Each CDR3 protein is one row after TCRdb ran MiXCR on the multiplex PCR reads. The data contain 450,000 to 700,000 distinct CDR3 sequences, 35% to 55% of them singletons. In germline, CDR1 is SNHLY, CDR2 FYNNEI. The CDR3 spans 14 residues. With 5 bases removed from V and 4 bases from J, the gap between germline ends came to 14 bases. The TCR comes from a woman aged 18-29 years with Graves' hyperthyroidism. The sample taken for sequencing was peripheral blood or thyroid tissue (not recorded which). The chain uses TRBV2 and TRBJ1-2, with TRBD1 as a possible D gene (5 bases). The CDR3 loop is CASSMGDEGYGYTF. Here the CDR3 DNA reads TGTGCCAGCAGTATGGGGGACGAGGGCTATGGCTACACCTTC.